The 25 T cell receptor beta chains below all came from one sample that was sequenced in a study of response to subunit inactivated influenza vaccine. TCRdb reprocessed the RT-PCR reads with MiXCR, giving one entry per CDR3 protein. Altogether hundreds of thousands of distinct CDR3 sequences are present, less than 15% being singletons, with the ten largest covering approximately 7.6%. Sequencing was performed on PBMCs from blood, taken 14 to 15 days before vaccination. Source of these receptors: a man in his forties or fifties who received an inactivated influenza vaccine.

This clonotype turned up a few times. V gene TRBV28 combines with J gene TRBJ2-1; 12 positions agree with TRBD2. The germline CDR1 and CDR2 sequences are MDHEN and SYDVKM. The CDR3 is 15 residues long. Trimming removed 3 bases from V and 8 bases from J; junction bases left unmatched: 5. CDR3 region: CASSFVTSGSYEQFF. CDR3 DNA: TGTGCCAGCAGTTTTGTGACTAGCGGGAGCTATGAGCAGTTCTTC.

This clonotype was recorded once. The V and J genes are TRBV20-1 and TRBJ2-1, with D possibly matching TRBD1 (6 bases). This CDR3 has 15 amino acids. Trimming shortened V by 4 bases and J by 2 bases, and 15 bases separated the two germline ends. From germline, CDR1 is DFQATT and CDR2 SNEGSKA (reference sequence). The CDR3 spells CSATKQGMPYNEQFF. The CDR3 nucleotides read TGCAGTGCTACCAAGCAGGGGATGCCCTACAATGAGCAGTTCTTC.

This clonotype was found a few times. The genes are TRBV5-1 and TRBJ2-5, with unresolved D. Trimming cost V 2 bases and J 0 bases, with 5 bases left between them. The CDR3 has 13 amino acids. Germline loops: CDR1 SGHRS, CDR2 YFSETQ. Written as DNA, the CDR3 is TGCGCCAGCAGCTTCACGTACCAAGAGACCCAGTACTTC. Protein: CASSFTYQETQYF.

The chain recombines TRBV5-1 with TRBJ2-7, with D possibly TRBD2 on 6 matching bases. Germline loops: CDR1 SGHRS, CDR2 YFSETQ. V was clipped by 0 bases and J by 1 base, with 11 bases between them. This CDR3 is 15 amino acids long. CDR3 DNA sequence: TGCGCCAGCAGCTTGGCGGCGACTAGATCCTACGAGCAGTACTTC. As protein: CASSLAATRSYEQYF. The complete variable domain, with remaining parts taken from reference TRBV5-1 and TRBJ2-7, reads KAGVTQTPRYLIKTRGQQVTLSCSPISGHRSVSWYQQTPGQGLQFLFEYFSETQRNKGNFPGRFSGRQFSNSRSEMNVSTLELGDSALYLCASSLAATRSYEQYFGPGTRLTVT.

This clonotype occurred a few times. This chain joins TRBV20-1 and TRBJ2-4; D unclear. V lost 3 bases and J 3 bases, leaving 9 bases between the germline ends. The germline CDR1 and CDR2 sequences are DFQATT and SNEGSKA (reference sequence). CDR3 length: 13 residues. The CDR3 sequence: CSASPDHKNIQYF. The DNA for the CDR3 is TGCAGTGCTAGCCCCGACCACAAAAACATTCAGTACTTC.

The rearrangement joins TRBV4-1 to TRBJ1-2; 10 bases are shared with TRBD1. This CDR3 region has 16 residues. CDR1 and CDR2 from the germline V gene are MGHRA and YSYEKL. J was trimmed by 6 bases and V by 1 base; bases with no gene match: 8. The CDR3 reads CASSQGDRGFQDGYTF. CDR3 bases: TGCGCCAGCAGCCAAGGGGACAGGGGTTTCCAAGATGGCTACACCTTC.

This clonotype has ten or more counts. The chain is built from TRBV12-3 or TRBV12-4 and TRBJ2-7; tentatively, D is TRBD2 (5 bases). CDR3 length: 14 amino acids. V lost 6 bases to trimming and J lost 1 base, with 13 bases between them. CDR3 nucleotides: TGTGCCAGCAGCAAGGGAGTACCTTCCTACGAGCAGTACTTC. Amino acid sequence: CASSKGVPSYEQYF.

Here the CDR3 DNA reads TGCAGTGCAGTGGACCCCGCCAAAAACATTCAGTACTTC. This encodes CSAVDPAKNIQYF. V usage is TRBV20-1 and J usage is TRBJ2-4; D not resolved. Germline-derived CDR1 and CDR2 are DFQATT and SNEGSKA (reference sequence). CDR3 length: 13 residues. Between the trimmed V and J ends, which lost 6 bases and 1 base, there was a span of 10 bases.

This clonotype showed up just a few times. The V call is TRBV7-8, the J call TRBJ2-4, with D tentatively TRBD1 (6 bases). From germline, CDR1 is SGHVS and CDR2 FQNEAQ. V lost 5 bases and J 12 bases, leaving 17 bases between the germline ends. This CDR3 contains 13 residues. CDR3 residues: CASSHRTAGYQYF. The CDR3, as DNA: TGTGCCAGCAGCCACCGGACAGCAGGCTATCAGTACTTC.

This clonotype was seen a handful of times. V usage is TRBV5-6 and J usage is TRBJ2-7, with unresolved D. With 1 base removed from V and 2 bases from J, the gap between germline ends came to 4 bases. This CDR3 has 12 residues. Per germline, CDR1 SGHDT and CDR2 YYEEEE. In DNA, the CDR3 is TGTGCCAGCAGCTTGATGACCTACGAGCAGTACTTC. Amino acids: CASSLMTYEQYF.

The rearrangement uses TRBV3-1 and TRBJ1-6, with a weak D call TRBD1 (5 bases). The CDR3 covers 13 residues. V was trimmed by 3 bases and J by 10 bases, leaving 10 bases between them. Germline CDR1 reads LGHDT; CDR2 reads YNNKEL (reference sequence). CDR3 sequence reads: CASSHRDLSPLHF. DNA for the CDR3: TGTGCCAGCAGCCACAGGGATCTGTCACCCCTCCACTTT.

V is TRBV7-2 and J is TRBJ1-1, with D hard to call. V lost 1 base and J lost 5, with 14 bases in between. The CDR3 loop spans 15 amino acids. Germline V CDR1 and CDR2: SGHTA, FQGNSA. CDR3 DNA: TGTGCCAGCAGCTTAGACGGAATGCTGGGGACTGAAGCTTTCTTT. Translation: CASSLDGMLGTEAFF.

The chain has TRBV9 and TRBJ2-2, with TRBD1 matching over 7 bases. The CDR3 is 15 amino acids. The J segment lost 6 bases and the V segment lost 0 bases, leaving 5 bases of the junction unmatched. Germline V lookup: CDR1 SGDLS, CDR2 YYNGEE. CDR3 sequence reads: CASSVGDRSAGELFF. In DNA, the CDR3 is TGTGCCAGCAGCGTAGGGGACAGAAGCGCCGGGGAGCTGTTTTTT.

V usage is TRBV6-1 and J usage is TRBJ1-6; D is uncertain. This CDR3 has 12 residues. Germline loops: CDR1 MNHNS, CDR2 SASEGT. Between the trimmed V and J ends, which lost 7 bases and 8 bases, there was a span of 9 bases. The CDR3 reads CASKDQDSPLHF. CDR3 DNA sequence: TGTGCCAGCAAAGACCAGGATTCACCCCTCCACTTT.

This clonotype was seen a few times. CDR3 bases: TGTGCCAGCAGCCCCCTCAAACAGGGCGATAGGGAGACCCAGTACTTC. It encodes CASSPLKQGDRETQYF. The V gene is TRBV7-9, the J gene TRBJ2-5, with D possibly matching TRBD1 (6 bases). Between the trimmed V and J ends, which lost 5 bases and 5 bases, there was a span of 21 bases. CDR1 and CDR2 from the germline V gene are SEHNR and FQNEAQ (reference sequence). The CDR3 runs to 16 residues.

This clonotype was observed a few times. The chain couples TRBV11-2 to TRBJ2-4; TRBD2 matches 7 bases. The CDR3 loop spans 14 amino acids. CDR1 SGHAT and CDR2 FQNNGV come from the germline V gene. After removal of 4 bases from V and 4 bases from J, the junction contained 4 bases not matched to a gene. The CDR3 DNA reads TGTGCCAGCAGCTCTTGGCGGGGGAAAAACATTCAGTACTTC. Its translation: CASSSWRGKNIQYF.

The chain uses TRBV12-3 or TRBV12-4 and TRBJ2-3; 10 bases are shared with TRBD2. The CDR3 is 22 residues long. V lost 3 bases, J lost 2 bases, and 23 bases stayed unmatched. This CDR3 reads CASSFVIHPGGPSGGTTDTQYF. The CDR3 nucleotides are TGTGCCAGCAGTTTTGTAATTCATCCCGGTGGTCCTAGCGGGGGAACCACAGATACGCAGTATTTT.

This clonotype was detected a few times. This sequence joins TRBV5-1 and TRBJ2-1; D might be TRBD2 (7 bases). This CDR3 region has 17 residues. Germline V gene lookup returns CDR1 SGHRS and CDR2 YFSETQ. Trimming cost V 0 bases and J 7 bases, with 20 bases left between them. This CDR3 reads CASSLGGGPTSYNEQFF. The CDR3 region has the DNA TGCGCCAGCAGCTTGGGCGGGGGCCCAACCAGTTATAATGAGCAGTTCTTC.

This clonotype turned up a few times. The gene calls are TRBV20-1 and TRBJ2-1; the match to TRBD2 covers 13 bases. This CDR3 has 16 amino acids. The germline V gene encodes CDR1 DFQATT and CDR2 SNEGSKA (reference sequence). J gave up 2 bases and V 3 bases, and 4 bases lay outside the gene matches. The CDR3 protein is CSASPGTSGTYNEQFF. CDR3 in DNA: TGCAGTGCTAGCCCCGGGACTAGCGGGACCTACAATGAGCAGTTCTTC.

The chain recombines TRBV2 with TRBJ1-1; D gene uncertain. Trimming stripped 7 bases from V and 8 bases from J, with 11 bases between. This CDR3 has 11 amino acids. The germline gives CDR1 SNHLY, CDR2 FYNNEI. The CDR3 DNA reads TGTGCCAGCACCCGGGGAGGGGAAGCTTTCTTT. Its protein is CASTRGGEAFF.

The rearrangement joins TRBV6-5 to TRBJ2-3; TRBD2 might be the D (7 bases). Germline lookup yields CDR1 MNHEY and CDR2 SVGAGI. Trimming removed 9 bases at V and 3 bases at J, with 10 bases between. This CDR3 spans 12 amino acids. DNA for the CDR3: TGTGCCAGGAGGGGGGGGACAGATACGCAGTATTTT. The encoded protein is CARRGGTDTQYF.

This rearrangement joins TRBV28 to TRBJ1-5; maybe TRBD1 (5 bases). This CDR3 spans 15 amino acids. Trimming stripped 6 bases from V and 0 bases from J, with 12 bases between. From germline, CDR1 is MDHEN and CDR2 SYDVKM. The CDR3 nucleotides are TGTGCCAGCAGATCCGACAGATATAGCAATCAGCCCCAGCATTTT. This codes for CASRSDRYSNQPQHF.

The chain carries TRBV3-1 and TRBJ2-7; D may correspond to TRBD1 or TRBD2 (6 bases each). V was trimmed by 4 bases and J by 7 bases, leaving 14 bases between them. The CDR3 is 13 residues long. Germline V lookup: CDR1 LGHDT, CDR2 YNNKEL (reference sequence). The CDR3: CASSRFGGSEQYF. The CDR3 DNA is TGTGCCAGCAGCCGCTTCGGGGGCTCGGAGCAGTACTTC.

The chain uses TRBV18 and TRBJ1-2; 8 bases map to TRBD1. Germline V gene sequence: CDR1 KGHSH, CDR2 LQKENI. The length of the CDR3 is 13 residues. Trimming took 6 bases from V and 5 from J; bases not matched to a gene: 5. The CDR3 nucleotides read TGTGCCAGCTCGACAGGGGAAGGGTATGGCTACACCTTC. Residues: CASSTGEGYGYTF.

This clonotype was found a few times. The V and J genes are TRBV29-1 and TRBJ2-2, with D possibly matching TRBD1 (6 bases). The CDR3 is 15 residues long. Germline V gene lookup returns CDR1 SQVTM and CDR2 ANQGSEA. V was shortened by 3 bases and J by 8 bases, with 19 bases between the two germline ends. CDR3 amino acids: CSVEAIGGSPGELFF. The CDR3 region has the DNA TGCAGCGTTGAGGCTATTGGGGGCTCACCGGGGGAGCTGTTTTTT.